This TCR beta chain was captured in a study of CD8 T cells in ankylosing spondylitis. Scientists made TCR beta libraries using quantitative 5'-RACE with molecular barcodes. TCRdb analysed the 5' RACE reads with MiXCR anew, one entry per CDR3 protein. The sample contains about 400,000 distinct CDR3 sequences, more than 20% of which appear only once. This clonotype showed up just a few times. Its specificity is unknown. Overall study findings and caveats: A TCR beta motif made of several highly homologous variants seemed typical of ankylosing spondylitis blood. It was reported that disease-linked clones were significantly enriched in matched ankylosing spondylitis synovial fluid. There were earlier reports of some motif variants in reactive arthritis synovial fluid and blood.

The receptor comes from a male donor with ankylosing spondylitis or in good health (not recorded which). Sequenced: blood, either unsorted or a sorted T cell fraction (not recorded which).

The CDR3, as DNA: TGTGCCAGCAGCTTGACTAGCGGGGGGCGATTGCCGTTCTTC. This translates into CASSLTSGGRLPFF. This chain connects TRBV5-5 to TRBJ2-1; 12 bases fit TRBD2. Unmatched junction bases numbered 8, after V lost 1 base and J lost 15 bases. CDR1 is SGHKS, CDR2 YYEKEE, per germline (reference sequence). The CDR3 spans 14 residues.